This T cell receptor beta chain was identified in a study of blood T cell repertoires in COVID-19. Overall study context: T cells, B-cell-depleted T cells, or PBMCs supplied cDNA or gDNA.

V gave up 3 bases and J gave up 4 bases; unmatched junction bases: 4. The CDR3 consists of 14 residues. Germline V CDR1 and CDR2: MNHEY, SMNVEV (reference sequence). Repertoires were generated with immunoSEQ multiplex PCR, while TCRdb's copy carries only in-frame clones and drops some. The data contain approximately 200,000 clones, 70% to 90% of them singletons. This sequence originates from a man in his fifties or sixties who had recovered from COVID-19. Sequencing input: peripheral blood. The chain carries TRBV27 and TRBJ1-2; TRBD1 matches at 8 bases. In nucleotides, the CDR3 is TGTGCCAGCAGTTTCACAGACAGGGGCTATGGCTACACCTTC. Protein sequence: CASSFTDRGYGYTF.